This T cell receptor beta chain is drawn from a study of T cell clonotyping in hematopoietic cell transplantation. Using immunoSEQ multiplex PCR, the repertoire was profiled, and TCRdb retains in-frame clones only, with some absent. The sample has 15,000 to 20,000 clones, approximately 81% seen once; the top ten hold 3.5% to 5%. This CDR3 is built from 18 residues. Trimming removed 0 bases from V and 1 base from J; junction bases left unmatched: 5. Germline V gives CDR1 SGHRS, CDR2 YFSETQ. The chain employs TRBV5-1 and TRBJ2-2, with 11 bases identical to TRBD2. Sequencing was performed on PBMCs, taken 100 days after allogeneic stem cell transplant. The clonotype comes from a male patient between 55 and 70 years old who had an allogeneic stem cell transplant from a related donor, so the T cells may come from the graft donor. Some clones in this sample may be carry-over from other donors' samples. CDR3 nucleotide sequence: TGCGCCAGCAGCTTGGGGCTAGCGGGGGGCCTGAACACCGGGGAGCTGTTTTTT. It codes for CASSLGLAGGLNTGELFF.